Listed below are T cell receptor beta chains from one sample, sequenced in a study of PD-1 blockade in classical Hodgkin lymphoma. Assay: immunoSEQ multiplex PCR; the TCRdb copy retains only in-frame clones and omits some. The sample lists 50,000 or so clones, just under 75% occurring once. Sequenced material: peripheral blood mononuclear cells (PBMCs), taken before the second cycle of nivolumab. The receptors were sampled from a human donor with classical Hodgkin lymphoma. CDR3s include the opening cysteine and the closing phenylalanine or tryptophan. A D gene is named only where the DNA matches it firmly. Some rows mark clone size as missing; the rest say once, few, many or name a class of expanded clone.

D gene	clone size	J gene	V gene	CDR3 protein	CDR3 DNA
.	.	TRBJ1-5	TRBV7-2	CASSPRAGVGNQPQHF	TGTGCCAGCAGCCCTCGGGCAGGGGTTGGCAATCAGCCCCAGCATTTT
TRBD2	.	TRBJ2-5	TRBV15	CATSRDSGGPGGTQYF	TGTGCCACCAGCAGAGATTCTGGGGGACCGGGAGGGACCCAGTACTTC
TRBD1	.	TRBJ2-5	TRBV15	CATSSSGSEVRGRQTQYF	TGTGCCACCAGCAGTAGTGGTTCAGAAGTCAGGGGGCGGCAGACCCAGTACTTC
.	medium-sized	TRBJ1-5	TRBV7-9	CASSLGDLNQPQHF	TGTGCCAGCAGCTTGGGGGACCTCAATCAGCCCCAGCATTTT
.	.	TRBJ2-2	TRBV6-4	CASRAQNTGELFF	TGTGCCAGCAGAGCCCAGAACACCGGGGAGCTGTTTTTT
.	.	TRBJ2-7	TRBV9	CASGGNNYEQYF	TGTGCCAGCGGCGGGAACAACTACGAGCAGTACTTC
.	.	TRBJ2-7	TRBV2	CASRAGWVYEQYF	TGTGCCAGCAGGGCAGGATGGGTCTACGAGCAGTACTTC
.	.	TRBJ2-7	TRBV7-8	CASSLGVDTKPYEQYF	TGTGCCAGCAGCTTGGGGGTAGACACAAAGCCCTACGAGCAGTACTTC
TRBD1	.	TRBJ2-7	TRBV28	CASSSTGLYEQYF	TGTGCCAGCAGTTCGACAGGGCTCTACGAGCAGTACTTC
.	.	TRBJ1-2	TRBV13	CASSLRTAILGYTF	TGTGCCAGCAGCTTAAGGACAGCCATCCTTGGCTACACCTTC
.	few	TRBJ1-1	TRBV6-1	CASSAPPGNTEAFF	TGTGCCAGCAGTGCCCCCCCGGGGAACACTGAAGCTTTCTTT
TRBD2	once	TRBJ2-5	TRBV19	CASSIGRLASETQYF	TGTGCCAGTAGTATCGGGAGGCTAGCCTCAGAGACCCAGTACTTC
.	few	TRBJ2-7	TRBV14	CASSQGPRGYSYEQYF	TGTGCCAGCAGCCAAGGCCCCCGCGGGTACTCCTACGAGCAGTACTTC
.	.	TRBJ2-6	TRBV19	CASTPDYTGRSGANVLTF	TGTGCCAGTACCCCGGACTATACAGGGCGCTCTGGGGCCAACGTCCTGACTTTC
.	.	TRBJ1-1	TRBV5-1	CASSLVRPNTEAFF	TGCGCCAGCAGCTTGGTCCGGCCGAACACTGAAGCTTTCTTT
.	.	TRBJ2-7	TRBV21-1	CASSKLERSVYEQYF	TGTGCCAGCAGCAAGTTGGAGCGCTCCGTCTACGAGCAGTACTTC
.	.	TRBJ1-5	TRBV5-3	CARSGAGGAQPQHF	TGTGCCAGAAGCGGCGCGGGGGGGGCTCAGCCCCAGCATTTT
TRBD1	.	TRBJ1-5	TRBV7-3	CASSSSNRGSNQPQHF	TGTGCCAGCAGCTCATCCAACAGGGGCTCCAATCAGCCCCAGCATTTT
TRBD1	.	TRBJ1-4	TRBV7-2	CASSHRGAANEKLFF	TGTGCCAGCAGCCACAGGGGAGCGGCTAATGAAAAACTGTTTTTT
.	.	TRBJ1-4	TRBV7-9	CASSFPSSTNEKLFF	TGTGCCAGCAGCTTTCCCAGTTCAACTAATGAAAAACTGTTTTTT
.	.	TRBJ1-4	TRBV6-5	CASSLAASGGKLFF	TGTGCCAGCAGTCTGGCAGCCTCTGGGGGAAAACTGTTTTTT
.	.	TRBJ1-2	TRBV6-6	CASRSTLGYTF	TGTGCCAGCAGGTCGACACTTGGCTACACCTTC
.	few	TRBJ1-5	TRBV6-1	CASSELQGVNQPQHF	TGTGCCAGCAGTGAACTTCAAGGGGTAAATCAGCCCCAGCATTTT
TRBD1	few	TRBJ2-1	TRBV27	CASRPLRDRGVNEQFF	TGTGCCAGCAGGCCCCTCCGGGACAGGGGAGTCAATGAGCAGTTCTTC
TRBD2	once	TRBJ2-7	TRBV5-6	CASSLLAGGPYEQYF	TGTGCCAGCAGCCTGCTAGCGGGAGGTCCTTACGAGCAGTACTTC
TRBD1	few	TRBJ2-2	TRBV19	CASTPLRDRVLTNTGELFF	TGTGCCAGTACTCCACTCCGGGACAGGGTCCTAACGAACACCGGGGAGCTGTTTTTT
TRBD1	.	TRBJ1-1	TRBV19	CASSILQGAGEGRTEAFF	TGTGCCAGTAGTATACTACAGGGGGCCGGAGAGGGAAGGACTGAAGCTTTCTTT
.	.	TRBJ1-1	TRBV6-5	CASMSMNTEAFF	TGTGCCAGCATGTCCATGAACACTGAAGCTTTCTTT
.	.	TRBJ2-2	TRBV19	CASSIVPGPGELFF	TGTGCCAGTAGTATAGTCCCAGGCCCCGGGGAGCTGTTTTTT
.	once	TRBJ2-7	TRBV6-5	CASSTRQFSYEQYF	TGTGCCAGCAGTACCCGACAGTTCTCCTACGAGCAGTACTTC
TRBD1	once	TRBJ2-5	TRBV2	CASRDREETQYF	TGTGCCAGCAGGGACAGGGAAGAGACCCAGTACTTC
TRBD2	.	TRBJ2-1	TRBV4-1	CASSQDSWSSGLDEQFF	TGCGCCAGCAGCCAAGATTCCTGGTCTAGCGGTCTTGATGAGCAGTTCTTC
TRBD2	.	TRBJ2-7	TRBV27	CASSSRTSGRSGSDEQYF	TGTGCCAGCAGTTCTCGGACTAGCGGGAGGAGTGGAAGTGACGAGCAGTACTTC
TRBD2	once	TRBJ2-7	TRBV29-1	CSALGLAGSYEQYF	TGCAGCGCCCTGGGACTAGCGGGGTCCTACGAGCAGTACTTC
.	.	TRBJ2-3	TRBV10-3	CAISESATDTQYF	TGTGCCATCAGTGAGTCGGCCACAGATACGCAGTATTTT
.	.	TRBJ1-2	TRBV19	CASSMEQGVGYTF	TGTGCCAGTAGTATGGAACAGGGTGTTGGCTACACCTTC
.	few	TRBJ2-2	TRBV6-6	CASIGARSGGGELFF	TGTGCCAGCATTGGAGCCCGATCCGGCGGCGGGGAGCTGTTTTTT
.	.	TRBJ2-4	TRBV30	CAWSVSMGQRDIQYF	TGTGCCTGGAGTGTCTCCATGGGTCAGAGGGACATTCAGTACTTC
TRBD1	.	TRBJ1-2	TRBV27	CASSLERTGIYGYTF	TGTGCCAGCAGTTTAGAGAGGACAGGGATCTATGGCTACACCTTC
.	.	TRBJ1-2	TRBV7-2	CASTYRPGGNGYTF	TGTGCCAGCACCTACCGGCCAGGTGGGAATGGCTACACCTTC
.	many	TRBJ2-2	TRBV7-3	CASSLSAGNTGELFF	TGTGCCAGCAGCTTATCGGCAGGGAACACCGGGGAGCTGTTTTTT
.	.	TRBJ1-3	TRBV29-1	CSVEYSTGNTIYF	TGCAGCGTTGAATATTCGACTGGAAACACCATATATTTT